This TCR beta chain was recorded in a study of T cells in Graves' hyperthyroidism and ophthalmopathy. Study in general: Staff took peripheral blood when the initial diagnosis was made, before any treatment began. Whole-study results and caveats: Blood held most thyroid clonotypes expanded above 0.001 frequency.

The germline V gene encodes CDR1 MNHNS and CDR2 SASEGT. Trimming removed 5 bases at V and 4 bases at J, with 9 bases between. The CDR3 is 13 residues long. Based on clinical symptoms, serum thyroxine and TRAb, thyroid ultrasound and orbital computed tomography, diagnoses were reached. RNA transcripts yielded amplified TCR beta CDR3 regions. HTBI primers were used for first-round RT-PCR of the TCR CDR3. Using its own MiXCR run on the multiplex PCR reads, TCRdb lists one record per CDR3 protein. The table lists 600,000 to 650,000 distinct CDR3 sequences, around 16% of them singletons. This clonotype was detected ten times or more. Its antigen is still unknown.

The receptor was derived from a woman in her twenties or thirties with Graves' hyperthyroidism. The rearrangement links TRBV6-1 to TRBJ2-1; maybe TRBD1 (6 bases). Sequencing was carried out using blood. The CDR3 sequence: CASSPGQYNEQFF. The CDR3 bases are TGTGCCAGCAGTCCAGGACAGTACAATGAGCAGTTCTTC.